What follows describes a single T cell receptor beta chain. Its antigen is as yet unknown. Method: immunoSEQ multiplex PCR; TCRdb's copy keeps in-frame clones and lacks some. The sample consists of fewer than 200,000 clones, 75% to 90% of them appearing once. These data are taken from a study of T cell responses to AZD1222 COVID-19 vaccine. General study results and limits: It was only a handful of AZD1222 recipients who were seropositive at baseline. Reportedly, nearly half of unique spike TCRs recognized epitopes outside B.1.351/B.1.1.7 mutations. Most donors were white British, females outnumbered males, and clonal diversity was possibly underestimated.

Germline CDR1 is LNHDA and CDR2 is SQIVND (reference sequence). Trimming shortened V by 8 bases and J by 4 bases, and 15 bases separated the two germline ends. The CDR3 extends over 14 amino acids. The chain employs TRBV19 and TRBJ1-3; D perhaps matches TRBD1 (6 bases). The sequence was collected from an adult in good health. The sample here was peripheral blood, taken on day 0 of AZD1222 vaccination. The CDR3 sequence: CASHSQGRGNTIYF. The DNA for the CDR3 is TGTGCCAGTCACTCACAGGGACGCGGAAACACCATATATTTT.